Following are 4 T cell receptor beta chains from one sample sequenced in a study of T cells in Graves' hyperthyroidism and ophthalmopathy. The source material, RNA transcripts, was used to amplify TCR beta CDR3 regions. A set of HTBI primers served as the primers for a first-round RT-PCR of the TCR CDR3. TCRdb fed the multiplex PCR reads into MiXCR, producing one record per CDR3 protein. The sample comprises about 350,000 distinct CDR3 sequences, 15% to 20% of which are singletons, and roughly a sixth rests with the top ten. The sample was blood. These receptors were collected from a woman between 40 and 50 years old with Graves' ophthalmopathy.

This clonotype was observed at least ten times. This chain joins TRBV20-1 and TRBJ2-5; no reliable D call. Germline-derived CDR1 and CDR2 are DFQATT and SNEGSKA (reference sequence). The CDR3 runs 13 residues. V was shortened by 0 bases and J by 7 bases, with 12 bases between the two germline ends. CDR3 sequence (DNA): TGCAGTGCTAGAGAGTTGGAGACCGGGACCCAGTACTTC. It translates to CSARELETGTQYF.

This clonotype was detected only a few times. This sequence joins TRBV12-3 or TRBV12-4 and TRBJ1-5, with no clear D. Trimming took off 5 bases at V and 2 bases at J, with 10 bases between the two ends. The CDR3 totals 14 residues. CDR3 sequence (DNA): TGTGCCAGCAGTGGTCTGGACGGCAATCAGCCCCAGCATTTT. Translation gives CASSGLDGNQPQHF.

This clonotype came up many times. CDR3 protein: CASSLTGGRSGNTIYF. The CDR3 nucleotides are TGTGCCAGCAGTTTAACGGGAGGCCGCTCTGGAAACACCATATATTTT. J is TRBJ1-3 and V is TRBV12-3 or TRBV12-4; unclear D gene. V was trimmed by 2 bases and J by 0 bases, leaving 11 bases between them. CDR3 length: 16 amino acids.

This clonotype appeared many times. This sequence joins TRBV20-1 and TRBJ2-2; TRBD2 matches at 10 bases. The J segment lost 7 bases and the V segment lost 3 bases, leaving 11 bases of the junction unmatched. The CDR3 runs 16 residues. CDR1 is DFQATT, CDR2 SNEGSKA, per germline (reference sequence). CDR3 sequence reads: CSARPSGREMGGELFF. The CDR3 nucleotides read TGCAGTGCTAGGCCGAGCGGGAGGGAGATGGGCGGGGAGCTGTTTTTT.